This TCR beta chain was recorded in a study of early stage breast cancer tumors. Overall study findings and caveats: Functional markers like CD4, CD8 and FOXP3 were missed in bulk sequencing. Commonly generated sequences made up most enriched TCRB sequences shared between patients. Comparing each tissue with blood distinguished tumor from normal in 14 of 16 patients.

The germline V gene has CDR1 MGHRA and CDR2 YSYEKL. V was shortened by 3 bases and J by 3 bases, with 23 bases between the two germline ends. This CDR3 region has 18 residues. The protocol was immunoSEQ multiplex PCR, while the TCRdb copy is restricted to in-frame clones and leaves out a portion. The data hold about 3,000 clones, with 60% to 65% observed a single time. As for this clone: Antigen: not known.

Sequences were obtained from breast tumor tissue. The source of this sequence is a person aged 40 to 50 with breast cancer. The gene calls are TRBV4-1 and TRBJ1-2, with D possibly matching TRBD1 (6 bases). In DNA, the CDR3 is TGCGCCAGCAGCCACGTGGGGGGCATTATACCGATTGACTATGGCTACACCTTC. This gives the protein CASSHVGGIIPIDYGYTF.